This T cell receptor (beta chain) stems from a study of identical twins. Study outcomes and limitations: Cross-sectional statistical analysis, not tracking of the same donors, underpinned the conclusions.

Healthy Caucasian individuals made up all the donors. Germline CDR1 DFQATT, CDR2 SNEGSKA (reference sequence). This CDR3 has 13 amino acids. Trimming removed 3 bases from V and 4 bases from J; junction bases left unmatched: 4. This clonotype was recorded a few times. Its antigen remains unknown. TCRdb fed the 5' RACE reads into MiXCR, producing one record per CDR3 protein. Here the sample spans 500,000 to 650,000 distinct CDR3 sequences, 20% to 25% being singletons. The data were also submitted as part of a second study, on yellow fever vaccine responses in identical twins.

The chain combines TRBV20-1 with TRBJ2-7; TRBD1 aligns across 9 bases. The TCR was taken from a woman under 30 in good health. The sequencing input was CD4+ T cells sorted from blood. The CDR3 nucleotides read TGCAGTGCTAGGGGACAGGGCGGGTACGAGCAGTACTTC. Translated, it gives CSARGQGGYEQYF.